One and the same sample provided the 16 T cell receptor beta chains below, sequenced in a study of blood T cell repertoires in COVID-19. Sequenced by immunoSEQ multiplex PCR; TCRdb stores in-frame clones only, minus some. Of tens of thousands of clones detected, about 90% appear once; the ten largest clones hold under 0.6%. Sequencing was done on a sample of peripheral blood. The source of these receptors is a man between 45 and 60 years old with COVID-19, enrolled during active disease.

This clone was picked up one time. The J gene is TRBJ1-5, the V gene TRBV27; unclear D gene. The CDR3 runs to 15 residues. Germline lookup yields CDR1 MNHEY and CDR2 SMNVEV (reference sequence). The V end lost 2 bases, the J end lost 0 bases, and 8 bases lay between the germline ends. CDR3 sequence reads: CASSLGGYSNQPQHF. CDR3 sequence (DNA): TGTGCCAGCAGTTTAGGAGGGTATAGCAATCAGCCCCAGCATTTT.

The gene calls are TRBV29-1 and TRBJ2-5; D is unclear. The germline CDR1 and CDR2 sequences are SQVTM and ANQGSEA. Trimming stripped 1 base from V and 13 bases from J, with 13 bases between. The CDR3 extends over 11 amino acids. CDR3 amino acids: CSVEGGSGTYF. CDR3 bases: TGCAGCGTTGAAGGAGGTAGTGGTACGTACTTC.

The CDR3: CASSPSASGEGEQFF. CDR3 bases: TGTGCCAGCAGCCCCTCCGCCTCAGGGGAGGGTGAGCAGTTCTTC. The genes are TRBV11-3 and TRBJ2-1; weak D call: TRBD2 (7 bases). The CDR3 runs to 15 residues. Germline CDR1 is SGHNT and CDR2 is YENEEA. The V and J ends lost 5 bases and 9 bases respectively, with 20 bases between them.

CDR3 in DNA: TGTGCCAGCAGCCAAGTTGGCGGGAGGGGCGCCAAAAACATTCAGTACTTC. Translated, it gives CASSQVGGRGAKNIQYF. The V gene is TRBV3-1 (or the pseudogene TRBV3-2), the J gene TRBJ2-4, with TRBD2 matching over 9 bases. CDR3 size: 17 residues. Germline assignment: CDR1 LGHDT and CDR2 YNNKEL (reference sequence). Losses at the gene ends were 1 base for V and 1 base for J; bases not matched to a gene: 5.

V usage is TRBV4-3 and J usage is TRBJ2-2, with D unclear. With 0 bases removed from V and 6 bases from J, the gap between germline ends came to 5 bases. The germline V gene has CDR1 LGHNA and CDR2 YSLEER. The CDR3 has 13 amino acids. CDR3 in amino acids: CASSQEISGELFF. The CDR3 DNA follows: TGCGCCAGCAGCCAAGAAATATCCGGGGAGCTGTTTTTT.

This clone showed up just a few times. The chain uses TRBV7-9 and TRBJ2-1; 7 nucleotides match TRBD1. CDR1 is SEHNR, CDR2 FQNEAQ, per germline (reference sequence). This CDR3 has 14 amino acids. J was trimmed by 4 bases and V by 6 bases; bases with no gene match: 6. The CDR3 nucleotides are TGTGCCAGCAGGAGGACAGGCGCGTACAATGAGCAGTTCTTC. It codes for CASRRTGAYNEQFF. Looking up the rest from reference TRBV7-9 and TRBJ2-1 gives the full variable domain: DTGVSQNPRHKITKRGQNVTFRCDPISEHNRLYWYRQTLGQGPEFLTYFQNEAQLEKSRLLSDRFSAERPKGSFSTLEIQRTEQGDSAMYLCASRRTGAYNEQFFGPGTRLTVL.

This clone was observed once. This rearrangement joins TRBV2 to TRBJ2-3; 11 nucleotides align to TRBD2. This CDR3 region has 19 residues. Germline V gene lookup returns CDR1 SNHLY and CDR2 FYNNEI. V trimming: 10 bases; J trimming: 2 bases; junction bases outside the gene matches: 20. In DNA, the CDR3 is TGTGCCATTTCCGGACTAGCGGGTCTTACTGTGGGACTCACAGATACGCAGTATTTT. It is translated as CAISGLAGLTVGLTDTQYF.

The genes are TRBV7-2 and TRBJ2-2; 7 bases are a match to TRBD2. V shed 1 base and J 4 bases; nucleotides not matched to a gene: 3. The CDR3 has 15 residues. In germline, CDR1 is SGHTA, CDR2 FQGNSA. The CDR3 DNA is TGTGCCAGCAGCTTAGTGCGGGAGAGCACCGGGGAGCTGTTTTTT. The encoded protein is CASSLVRESTGELFF.

This chain connects TRBV28 to TRBJ1-2, with 7 bases aligning to TRBD1. The V gene's germline CDR1 is MDHEN and CDR2 SYDVKM. V was clipped by 5 bases and J by 2 bases; unmatched bases: 8. The CDR3 has 15 amino acids. Here the CDR3 DNA reads TGTGCCAGCAGTCCCCTGGGACAGAGAAACTATGGCTACACCTTC. It translates to CASSPLGQRNYGYTF.

This sequence joins TRBV11-3 and TRBJ2-3, with TRBD2 matching 8 bases. The CDR3 is 15 amino acids. The J segment lost 1 base and the V segment lost 1 base, leaving 1 base of the junction unmatched. Germline V gene sequence: CDR1 SGHNT, CDR2 YENEEA. The CDR3 protein is CASSLAGGRTDTQYF. CDR3 DNA: TGTGCCAGCAGCTTAGCGGGAGGGCGCACAGATACGCAGTATTTT.

The chain carries TRBV5-1 and TRBJ2-7; 7 bases are a match to TRBD1. CDR1 is SGHRS and CDR2 is YFSETQ in the germline V gene. The V and J ends lost 2 bases and 4 bases, in that order; junction bases with no gene match: 9. The CDR3 contains 15 residues. The CDR3 here is CASSFLSGTVYEQYF. The CDR3 coding sequence is TGCGCCAGCAGCTTCCTATCCGGGACAGTGTACGAGCAGTACTTC.

This chain links TRBV5-5 with TRBJ2-1; D gene uncertain. The CDR3 is made up of 14 amino acids. Trimming removed 7 bases from V and 0 bases from J, with 11 bases in between. CDR1 and CDR2 (germline): SGHKS, YYEKEE (reference sequence). The CDR3 bases are TGTGCCAGCGTCCGGAGTCGCTCCTACAATGAGCAGTTCTTC. Translating it yields CASVRSRSYNEQFF.

The chain couples TRBV4-3 to TRBJ1-4, with D possibly being TRBD1 (6 bases). Trimming took off 4 bases at V and 4 bases at J, with 16 bases between the two ends. This CDR3 spans 16 amino acids. Germline V gene data show CDR1 as LGHNA and CDR2 as YSLEER. CDR3 protein: CASSPHAGALNEKLFF. The CDR3 DNA sequence: TGCGCCAGCAGCCCCCACGCAGGGGCCCTTAATGAAAAACTGTTTTTT.

The chain recombines TRBV21-1 with TRBJ1-5. TRBV21-1 is marked as a pseudogene. CDR3 length: 14 residues. The DNA for the CDR3 is TGTGCCAGCCGGGGGGCGTTATTTTATCAGCCCCAGCATTTT. Translation: CASRGALFYQPQHF.

The chain joins TRBV2 to TRBJ1-6, with TRBD1 matching over 9 bases. Trimming removed 6 bases from V and 6 bases from J; junction bases left unmatched: 6. Germline CDR1 is SNHLY and CDR2 is FYNNEI. The CDR3 contains 15 residues. The CDR3: CASRAPGQGNSPLHF. The CDR3 bases are TGTGCCAGCAGGGCTCCGGGACAGGGTAATTCACCCCTCCACTTT.

This clone was seen once. The chain recombines TRBV2 with TRBJ1-1; D is possibly TRBD1 (5 bases). Germline V gives CDR1 SNHLY, CDR2 FYNNEI. The length of the CDR3 is 13 residues. V was cut by 7 bases and J by 5 bases, with 14 bases left in between. CDR3: CASMGERGTEAFF. For the CDR3, the DNA is TGTGCCAGCATGGGTGAAAGGGGAACTGAAGCTTTCTTT. Full variable domain (missing parts from reference TRBV2 and TRBJ1-1): EPEVTQTPSHQVTQMGQEVILRCVPISNHLYFYWYRQILGQKVEFLVSFYNNEISEKSEIFDDQFSVERPDGSNFTLKIRSTKLEDSAMYFCASMGERGTEAFFGQGTRLTVV.